The 12 T cell receptor beta chains presented below share a single source sample, sequenced in a study of cytomegalovirus exposure and HLA in healthy donors. The table came from immunoSEQ multiplex PCR; TCRdb's copy has only in-frame clones and leaves some out. The sample has about 140,000 clones, 70% to 90% seen once; the top ten hold roughly 1.4%. Sequenced material: PBMCs. The origin of the receptors is a woman in her twenties or thirties in good health and CMV-seronegative.

The rearrangement uses TRBV30 and TRBJ1-2, with a possible D match to TRBD1 (5 bases). Trimming cost V 4 bases and J 7 bases, with 13 bases left between them. Germline CDR1 GTSNPN, CDR2 SVGIG (reference sequence). This CDR3 contains 12 residues. CDR3 DNA sequence: TGTGCCTGGATTCGGGGGAGCCGTGGCTACACCTTC. It codes for CAWIRGSRGYTF.

This clone was seen a single time. V and J are TRBV28 and TRBJ2-2; 14 bases agree with TRBD2. The V gene's germline CDR1 is MDHEN and CDR2 SYDVKM. V gave up 5 bases and J gave up 1 base; unmatched junction bases: 3. The CDR3 runs 17 residues. The CDR3 protein is CASSPGTSGGNTGELFF. The CDR3 coding sequence is TGTGCCAGCAGTCCCGGGACTAGCGGGGGGAACACCGGGGAGCTGTTTTTT.

This clone has a single count. This chain connects TRBV7-8 to TRBJ1-2, with 7 bases aligning to TRBD1. The CDR3 contains 15 residues. The germline V gene has CDR1 SGHVS and CDR2 FQNEAQ. V lost 4 bases, J lost 2 bases, and 7 bases stayed unmatched. The CDR3 nucleotides read TGTGCCAGCAGCTCCAGGGGGTATACGAACTATGGCTACACCTTC. This encodes CASSSRGYTNYGYTF.

This rearrangement joins TRBV5-6 to TRBJ1-1, with D maybe TRBD1 (5 bases). V was shortened by 0 bases and J by 6 bases, with 21 bases between the two germline ends. This CDR3 is 17 amino acids long. Germline lookup yields CDR1 SGHDT and CDR2 YYEEEE. The CDR3 here is CASSLVYELGREAEAFF. CDR3 nucleotide sequence: TGTGCCAGCAGCTTGGTTTACGAGTTGGGCAGGGAGGCTGAAGCTTTCTTT.

The rearrangement uses TRBV7-9 and TRBJ2-5; 8 bases are shared with TRBD1. The V gene's germline CDR1 is SEHNR and CDR2 FQNEAQ (reference sequence). The CDR3 has 14 amino acids. J was trimmed by 5 bases and V by 3 bases; bases with no gene match: 5. Here the CDR3 DNA reads TGTGCCAGCAGCTTGACAGGGGTACGGGAGACCCAGTACTTC. Translated, it gives CASSLTGVRETQYF.

This chain uses TRBV2 with TRBJ2-1; 11 nucleotides line up with TRBD2. The CDR3 length is 15 residues. Trimming at V came to 5 bases and at J to 3 bases, leaving 3 bases not matched to a gene. The germline gives CDR1 SNHLY, CDR2 FYNNEI. For the CDR3, the DNA is TGTGCCAGCAGTCTCCTAGCGGGGGGCTACAATGAGCAGTTCTTC. Protein: CASSLLAGGYNEQFF. The variable domain in full, with the rest retrieved from reference TRBV2 and TRBJ2-1, is EPEVTQTPSHQVTQMGQEVILRCVPISNHLYFYWYRQILGQKVEFLVSFYNNEISEKSEIFDDQFSVERPDGSNFTLKIRSTKLEDSAMYFCASSLLAGGYNEQFFGPGTRLTVL.

DNA for the CDR3: TGCGCCAGCAGCCCTCAACAGGGTCTAAACACTGAAGCTTTCTTT. This codes for CASSPQQGLNTEAFF. The chain combines TRBV5-1 with TRBJ1-1; a possible D gene is TRBD1 (6 bases). Deletions cut 4 bases from V and 2 bases from J, with 15 bases between. Germline CDR1 is SGHRS and CDR2 is YFSETQ. The CDR3 runs to 15 residues.

The V gene is TRBV5-5, the J gene TRBJ2-7; TRBD1 matches 8 bases. CDR1 SGHKS and CDR2 YYEKEE come from the germline V gene (reference sequence). With V trimmed by 3 bases and J by 6 bases, 8 bases remained unmatched. The CDR3 has 14 amino acids. The CDR3 region is CASSSDRGSSEQYF. In DNA, the CDR3 is TGTGCCAGCAGCTCAGACAGGGGCTCAAGCGAGCAGTACTTC.

The chain recombines TRBV15 with TRBJ1-2, with D unresolved. Germline CDR1 reads LNHNV; CDR2 reads YYDKDF (reference sequence). The V and J ends lost 0 bases and 7 bases respectively, with 6 bases between them. The CDR3 is 12 residues long. CDR3 nucleotides: TGTGCCACCAGCAGAGATAGCGGTGGCTACACCTTC. This gives the protein CATSRDSGGYTF.

The gene calls are TRBV7-9 and TRBJ2-7; possibly TRBD1 for D (7 bases). Germline V gene lookup returns CDR1 SEHNR and CDR2 FQNEAQ (reference sequence). The V end was cut by 0 bases, the J end by 1 base, with 22 bases between. The CDR3 is 19 residues long. The CDR3 here is CASSLAGGTVPILSYEQYF. CDR3 DNA: TGTGCCAGCAGCTTAGCCGGAGGGACAGTCCCCATTCTATCCTACGAGCAGTACTTC.

The chain is built from TRBV27 and TRBJ2-4, with D maybe TRBD1 (5 bases). The V gene lost 6 bases and the J gene lost 2 bases, with 14 bases spanning the gap. The CDR3 has 15 amino acids. Germline CDR1 and CDR2: MNHEY and SMNVEV (reference sequence). Here the CDR3 reads CASSPLQGTKNIQYF. CDR3 DNA: TGTGCCAGCAGCCCCCTCCAGGGTACCAAAAACATTCAGTACTTC.

This clone was detected only once. The rearrangement links TRBV15 to TRBJ2-1; TRBD2 agrees at 8 bases. Looked up from germline, CDR1 is LNHNV and CDR2 is YYDKDF (reference sequence). V shed 1 base and J 3 bases; nucleotides not matched to a gene: 5. CDR3 length equals 16 residues. The CDR3 protein is CATSRVGGGSYNEQFF. CDR3 nucleotides: TGTGCCACCAGCAGAGTGGGCGGGGGGAGCTACAATGAGCAGTTCTTC.